Shown below are 23 T cell receptor beta chains from a single sample sequenced in a study of regulatory T cells in long-lasting Graves disease (dated by TCRdb to the early 2020s). The sample's time point label is to be understood as: persistent/refractory GD, antithyroid drugs over 5 years with positive TRAb. For both TCR sequencing and RNA sequencing, RNA was extracted from PBMCs using TRIzol. The library relied on multiplex PCR. The run used an Illumina HiSeq 4000. To build TCR beta libraries, CDR3 regions were amplified by Arm-PCR using iRepertoire HTBI primers. The public reads were reprocessed in TCRdb via fastp at Q25 and MiXCR, keeping in-frame beta chains. CDR3 protein duplicates are merged, each entry listing the most common genes and DNA. The sample contains some 340,000 distinct CDR3 sequences, 23% of them found a single time. Roughly a quarter of the sample goes to the ten largest clones.

The specimen comprised peripheral blood mononuclear cells (PBMCs), sampled when the disease was refractory, from a patient treated with antithyroid drugs. The receptors stem from a woman in her forties with Graves disease. Donor details come from another sample of the same person, matched by shared clones.

This clonotype was counted ten times or more. A junction boundary mismatches the germline segment, possibly from a read error. The V call is TRBV7-7, the J call TRBJ2-5, with D uncertain. Germline CDR1 is SSHAT and CDR2 is FNYEAQ (reference sequence). The CDR3 spans 11 residues. The CDR3 reads CASSSQKTQYF. The CDR3 nucleotides are TGTGCTAGCAGCTCCCAGAAGACCCAGTACTTC.

This clonotype came up a few times. The genes are TRBV10-1 and TRBJ2-5; 8 bases are a match to TRBD2. Unmatched junction bases numbered 14, after V lost 4 bases and J lost 4 bases. Germline V gene data show CDR1 as WNHNN and CDR2 as SYGVQD (reference sequence). The CDR3 totals 17 residues. CDR3 loop: CASSGISRAGVPETQYF. The CDR3 DNA reads as TGCGCCAGCAGTGGAATTTCGCGAGCGGGAGTACCAGAGACCCAGTACTTC.

This clonotype was counted ten times or more. The chain links TRBV10-3 to TRBJ2-7, with D perhaps TRBD1 (5 bases). CDR1 is ENHRY and CDR2 is SYGVKD in the germline V gene. The CDR3 runs 16 residues. Trimming shortened V by 0 bases and J by 2 bases, and 14 bases separated the two germline ends. The CDR3 region has the DNA TGTGCCATCAGTGAGTCGACATCGGGCAGGGCCTACGAGCAGTACTTC. It specifies CAISESTSGRAYEQYF.

The table lists this clonotype with many counts. The CDR3 DNA follows: TGTGCCAGCAGCTTAGGTTCCCAGGCGAACACTGAAGCTTTCTTT. Residues: CASSLGSQANTEAFF. J is TRBJ1-1 and V is TRBV11-2; D remains unclear. Deletions cut 1 base from V and 1 base from J, with 10 bases between. CDR3 length: 15 amino acids. Germline-derived CDR1 and CDR2 are SGHAT and FQNNGV.

A few counts support this clonotype. V and J are TRBV28 and TRBJ2-3, with D unresolved. Trimming took off 3 bases at V and 0 bases at J, with 7 bases between the two ends. CDR1 MDHEN and CDR2 SYDVKM come from the germline V gene. The CDR3 is made up of 14 amino acids. CDR3 bases: TGTGCCAGCAGTTTTACCGCTAGCACAGATACGCAGTATTTT. Residues: CASSFTASTDTQYF.

This clonotype was seen many times. The V and J genes are TRBV28 and TRBJ2-7, with 7 nucleotides matching TRBD1. Germline loops: CDR1 MDHEN, CDR2 SYDVKM. CDR3 size: 12 residues. After removal of 8 bases from V and 2 bases from J, the junction contained 3 bases not matched to a gene. The CDR3 DNA follows: TGTGCCAGCGAGGGACAGACCTACGAGCAGTACTTC. It is translated as CASEGQTYEQYF.

This clonotype showed up just a few times. The rearrangement joins TRBV6-1 to TRBJ2-7; TRBD1 is a possible D gene (6 bases). Looked up from germline, CDR1 is MNHNS and CDR2 is SASEGT. Trimming cost V 6 bases and J 6 bases, with 15 bases left between them. This CDR3 comprises 13 residues. The CDR3 reads CASRTGGILEQYF. Written as DNA, the CDR3 is TGTGCCAGCAGGACAGGTGGGATTCTCGAGCAGTACTTC.

This clonotype was detected ten times or more. V is TRBV19 and J is TRBJ1-1; D is unresolved. In germline, CDR1 is LNHDA, CDR2 SQIVND (reference sequence). Trimming took 3 bases from V and 3 from J, leaving 8 bases between them. This CDR3 is 13 amino acids long. CDR3 sequence (DNA): TGTGCCAGTAGTATGTGGGTTTACACTGAAGCTTTCTTT. As protein: CASSMWVYTEAFF.

There are a few counts of this clonotype. The rearrangement joins TRBV6-1 to TRBJ1-5, with a weak D call TRBD1 (5 bases). The germline gives CDR1 MNHNS, CDR2 SASEGT. The V end was cut by 5 bases, the J end by 6 bases, with 11 bases between. CDR3 size: 13 residues. The CDR3 here is CASSTPGGQPQHF. The CDR3 DNA sequence: TGTGCCAGCAGTACCCCCGGGGGTCAGCCCCAGCATTTT.

This clonotype was picked up a small number of times. The chain has TRBV19 and TRBJ1-1; the D is unclear. Trimming removed 3 bases at V and 7 bases at J, with 9 bases between. The CDR3 is made up of 12 amino acids. The germline gives CDR1 LNHDA, CDR2 SQIVND (reference sequence). Here the CDR3 reads CASSIGNGEAFF. CDR3 sequence (DNA): TGTGCCAGTAGTATCGGGAACGGTGAAGCTTTCTTT.

V and J are TRBV28 and TRBJ2-3, with a possible D match to TRBD2 (6 bases). V dropped 3 bases and J dropped 2 bases, with 12 bases sitting between them. CDR1 is MDHEN and CDR2 is SYDVKM in the germline V gene. The length of the CDR3 is 15 residues. Here the CDR3 DNA reads TGTGCCAGCAGTTTGGGGCGGGGAGACACAGATACGCAGTATTTT. Protein product: CASSLGRGDTDTQYF.

This clonotype was picked up many times. The chain recombines TRBV11-2 with TRBJ2-5; 7 bases match TRBD2. CDR1 and CDR2 from the germline V gene are SGHAT and FQNNGV. There are 16 residues in the CDR3. V shed 4 bases and J 3 bases; nucleotides not matched to a gene: 11. The CDR3 sequence is CASSSPSGGIKETQYF. In DNA, the CDR3 is TGTGCCAGCAGCTCGCCTAGCGGTGGAATCAAAGAGACCCAGTACTTC.

In its sample, this clonotype was seen many times. V usage is TRBV7-2 and J usage is TRBJ1-1; D is undetermined. Germline V lookup: CDR1 SGHTA, CDR2 FQGNSA. V was clipped by 5 bases and J by 2 bases, with 15 bases between them. This CDR3 is 15 amino acids long. CDR3 sequence: CASSPRLVTNTEAFF. DNA of the CDR3: TGTGCCAGCAGCCCCCGCTTAGTAACAAACACTGAAGCTTTCTTT.

This clonotype was counted many times. This chain uses TRBV28 with TRBJ2-4; a weak D match, TRBD2 (5 bases). Germline V CDR1 and CDR2: MDHEN, SYDVKM. The CDR3 loop spans 20 amino acids. V lost 3 bases and J lost 2, with 26 bases in between. The CDR3 loop is CASSFLASRRGSSTKNIQYF. DNA for the CDR3: TGTGCCAGCAGTTTTCTCGCGTCCCGGCGAGGGAGCTCAACCAAAAACATTCAGTACTTC.

This clonotype was recorded a few times. V usage is TRBV28 and J usage is TRBJ2-3; 11 nucleotides agree with TRBD2. The germline CDR1 and CDR2 sequences are MDHEN and SYDVKM. The CDR3 loop spans 16 amino acids. With V trimmed by 6 bases and J by 4 bases, 9 bases remained unmatched. CDR3 loop: CASREVSGRAPDTQYF. In nucleotides, the CDR3 is TGTGCCAGCAGGGAAGTTAGCGGGAGGGCCCCAGATACGCAGTATTTT.

The chain couples TRBV5-1 to TRBJ2-5; tentative D call: TRBD2 (6 bases). Looked up from germline, CDR1 is SGHRS and CDR2 is YFSETQ. The CDR3 has 15 residues. V shed 4 bases and J shed 0 bases, with 13 bases lying between them. As DNA, the CDR3 is TGCGCCAGCAGCAGACAGCGGGCGTACCAAGAGACCCAGTACTTC. Its protein product is CASSRQRAYQETQYF.

The sample holds a few counts of this clonotype. This chain connects TRBV10-3 to TRBJ2-7; D perhaps matches TRBD1 (6 bases). CDR3 length: 17 amino acids. CDR1 is ENHRY, CDR2 SYGVKD, per germline. V gave up 3 bases and J gave up 3 bases, with 21 bases separating them. CDR3 residues: CAISDDLLTGLNYEQYF. In DNA form, the CDR3 reads TGTGCCATCAGTGATGACCTGTTAACAGGGTTAAACTACGAGCAGTACTTC.

This clonotype showed up many times. The chain is built from TRBV12-3 or TRBV12-4 and TRBJ2-6; D is possibly TRBD1 (5 bases). The ends were cut back, 6 bases at V and 4 bases at J, with 10 bases in the middle. This CDR3 region has 14 residues. CDR3 nucleotide sequence: TGTGCCAGCAGCCCAGGGTCAGGGGCCAACGTCCTGACTTTC. Residues: CASSPGSGANVLTF.

This clonotype appeared many times. The chain carries TRBV2 and TRBJ2-7; weak D call: TRBD2 (8 bases). The V end lost 4 bases, the J end lost 3 bases, and 22 bases lay between the germline ends. Germline CDR1 reads SNHLY; CDR2 reads FYNNEI. CDR3 size: 17 residues. CDR3: CASSGDRESGSLYEQYF. CDR3 DNA: TGTGCCAGCAGTGGAGACAGGGAAAGCGGGAGTCTCTACGAGCAGTACTTC. The whole variable domain, remainder taken from reference TRBV2 and TRBJ2-7, is EPEVTQTPSHQVTQMGQEVILRCVPISNHLYFYWYRQILGQKVEFLVSFYNNEISEKSEIFDDQFSVERPDGSNFTLKIRSTKLEDSAMYFCASSGDRESGSLYEQYFGPGTRLTVT.

This clonotype was detected ten times or more. This chain uses TRBV9 with TRBJ1-4; D is possibly TRBD1 (6 bases). Trimming pared 4 bases from V and 0 bases from J, leaving 10 bases between. The CDR3 spans 15 residues. Germline assignment: CDR1 SGDLS and CDR2 YYNGEE. This CDR3 reads CASSRRTATNEKLFF. The CDR3 DNA reads TGTGCCAGCAGCCGCCGGACAGCAACTAATGAAAAACTGTTTTTT.

This sequence joins TRBV11-2 and TRBJ1-6; D is ambiguous. V was clipped by 1 base and J by 5 bases, with 9 bases between them. Germline V gene data show CDR1 as SGHAT and CDR2 as FQNNGV. This CDR3 has 15 residues. For the CDR3, the DNA is TGTGCCAGCAGCTTAGTCAGTTTTCATAATTCACCCCTCCACTTT. It translates to CASSLVSFHNSPLHF.

This clonotype came up many times. V and J are TRBV2 and TRBJ2-5; either TRBD1 or TRBD2 may supply D (5 bases each). CDR3 length: 18 residues. Per the germline V gene, CDR1 is SNHLY and CDR2 is FYNNEI. Trimming left V 0 bases short and J 4 bases short, with 21 bases between. DNA for the CDR3: TGTGCCAGCAGTGAAGCTTGGGACCGACCGAGGAGGCGAGAGACCCAGTACTTC. Its translation: CASSEAWDRPRRRETQYF.

This clonotype was seen at least ten times. This chain connects TRBV6-1 to TRBJ2-5, with D perhaps TRBD2 (6 bases). There are 13 residues in the CDR3. Looked up from germline, CDR1 is MNHNS and CDR2 is SASEGT. Trimming took 6 bases from V and 2 from J, leaving 10 bases between them. This chain's CDR3 is CASSTGDQETQYF. In nucleotides, the CDR3 is TGTGCCAGCAGCACGGGAGATCAAGAGACCCAGTACTTC.